This record concerns one T cell receptor (beta chain) sequence. Sequenced by immunoSEQ multiplex PCR; TCRdb stores in-frame clones only, minus some. Here the sample spans approximately 66,000 clones, approximately 88% being singletons. The sample belongs to a study of technical replicates of blood from several donors. Looked up from germline, CDR1 is SGDLS and CDR2 is YYNGEE. This CDR3 is built from 13 residues. After removal of 4 bases from V and 9 bases from J, the junction contained 5 bases not matched to a gene. The receptor's source is a human donor in good health. Some clones in this sample may be carry-over from other donors' samples. The rearrangement links TRBV9 to TRBJ1-5, with TRBD1 matching over 9 bases. Specimen: PBMCs. For the CDR3, the DNA is TGTGCCAGCAGCTCGGACAGGGGCGGGCCCCAGCATTTT. Translated, it gives CASSSDRGGPQHF.